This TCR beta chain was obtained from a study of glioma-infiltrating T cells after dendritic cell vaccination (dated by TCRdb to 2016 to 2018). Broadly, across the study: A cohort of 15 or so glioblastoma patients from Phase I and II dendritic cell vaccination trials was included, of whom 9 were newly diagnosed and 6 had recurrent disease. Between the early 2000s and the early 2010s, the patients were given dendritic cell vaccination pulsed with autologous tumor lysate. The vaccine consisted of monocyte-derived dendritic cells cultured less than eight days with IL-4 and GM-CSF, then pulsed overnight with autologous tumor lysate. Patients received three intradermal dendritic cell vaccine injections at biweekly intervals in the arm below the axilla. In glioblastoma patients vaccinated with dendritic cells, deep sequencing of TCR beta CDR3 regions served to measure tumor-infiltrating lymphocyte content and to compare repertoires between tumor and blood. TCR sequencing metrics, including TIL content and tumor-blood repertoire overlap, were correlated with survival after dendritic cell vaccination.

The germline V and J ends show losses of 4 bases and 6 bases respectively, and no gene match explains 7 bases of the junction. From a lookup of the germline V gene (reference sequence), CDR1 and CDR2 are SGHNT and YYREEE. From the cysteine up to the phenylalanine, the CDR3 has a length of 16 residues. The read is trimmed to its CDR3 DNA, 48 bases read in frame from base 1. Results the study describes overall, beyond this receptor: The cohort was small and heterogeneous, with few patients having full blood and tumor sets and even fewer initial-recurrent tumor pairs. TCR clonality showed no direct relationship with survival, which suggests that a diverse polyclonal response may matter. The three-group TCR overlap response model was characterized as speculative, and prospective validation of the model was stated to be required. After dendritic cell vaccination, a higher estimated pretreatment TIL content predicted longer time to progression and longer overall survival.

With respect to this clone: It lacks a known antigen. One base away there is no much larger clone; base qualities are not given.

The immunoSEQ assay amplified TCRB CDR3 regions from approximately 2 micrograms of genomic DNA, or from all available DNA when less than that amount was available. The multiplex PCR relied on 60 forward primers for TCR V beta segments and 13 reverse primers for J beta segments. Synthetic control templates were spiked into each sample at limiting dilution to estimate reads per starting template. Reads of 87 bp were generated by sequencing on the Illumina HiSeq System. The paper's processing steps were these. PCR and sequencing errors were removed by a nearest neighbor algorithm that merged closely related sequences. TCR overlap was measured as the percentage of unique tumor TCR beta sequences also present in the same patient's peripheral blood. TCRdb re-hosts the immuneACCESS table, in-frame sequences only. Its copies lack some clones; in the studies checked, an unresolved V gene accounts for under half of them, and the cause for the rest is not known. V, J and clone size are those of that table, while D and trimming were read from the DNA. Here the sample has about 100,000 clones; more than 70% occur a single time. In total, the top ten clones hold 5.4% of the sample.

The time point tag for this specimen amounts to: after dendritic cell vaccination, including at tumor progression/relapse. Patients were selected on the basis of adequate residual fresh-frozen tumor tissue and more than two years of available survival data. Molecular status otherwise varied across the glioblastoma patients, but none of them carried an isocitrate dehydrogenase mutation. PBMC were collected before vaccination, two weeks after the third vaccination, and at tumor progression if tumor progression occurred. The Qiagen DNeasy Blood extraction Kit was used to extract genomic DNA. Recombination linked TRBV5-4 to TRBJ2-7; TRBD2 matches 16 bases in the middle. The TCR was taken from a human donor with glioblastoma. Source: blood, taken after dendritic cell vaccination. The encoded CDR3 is CASSPGTSGGAREQYF. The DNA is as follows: TGTGCCAGCAGCCCCGGGACTAGCGGGGGGGCCCGCGAGCAGTACTTC.